The present entry profiles one T cell receptor beta chain with its context. The antigen is undetermined. The data originate from a study of T-cell reconstitution after alpha-beta-depleted transplantation in children. The study, taken as a whole, reports: Reportedly, roughly two months post-transplant, alpha-beta T cells arose from several hundred expanded graft clones. At one year after transplant, newly produced T cells mostly accounted for T-cell counts and diversity.

Library preparation (for TCRbeta) was performed with unique molecular identifiers. In TCRdb, the PCR reads were re-called with MiXCR into one record per CDR3 protein. The table records hundreds of thousands of distinct CDR3 sequences, under 15% of them present only once. The germline gives CDR1 MNHEY, CDR2 SMNVEV (reference sequence). The germline V and J ends were trimmed by 5 bases and 4 bases, with 17 bases remaining between them. The CDR3 sequence is 15 residues long. The chain has TRBV27 and TRBJ1-1; D is uncertain. The source is a girl between 2 and 10 years old with congenital amegakaryocytic thrombocytopenia, due to receive a stem cell transplant. Sequences were derived from PBMCs, sampled before TCRalphabeta/CD19-depleted stem cell transplant. CDR3 region: CASSPRPLLGTEAFF. CDR3 DNA: TGTGCCAGCAGTCCCAGACCCTTGCTCGGCACTGAAGCTTTCTTT.